This TCR beta chain was captured by sequencing in a study of T cell responses to AZD1222 COVID-19 vaccine. Findings of the study overall: Nearly half of spike-specific TCRs reportedly target variant regions that are unmutated in the B.1.351 and B.1.1.7 variants. Scientists sampled the repertoires only once the peak T cell response had passed. Spike-specific TCR depth and breadth grew after two AZD1222 doses.

Profiling relied on immunoSEQ multiplex PCR, and the TCRdb table lists in-frame clones only, not all of them. The sample has approximately 90,000 clones, about 88% seen once. Of note for this clone: Its antigen remains unidentified.

Germline values: CDR1 SGHTA, CDR2 FQGNSA. There are 15 residues in the CDR3. Deletions cut 1 base from V and 5 bases from J, with 14 bases between. The clonotype comes from an adult who received the AZD1222 COVID-19 vaccine. The source material was peripheral blood, sampled 28 days after the second AZD1222 dose. The chain couples TRBV7-2 to TRBJ2-5; the D is unclear. The CDR3 sequence: CASSLGGSSQETQYF. The CDR3 bases are TGTGCCAGCAGCTTAGGAGGATCTAGTCAGGAGACCCAGTACTTC.